The entry below gives a single T cell receptor beta chain sequence along with its context. This sample stems from a study of blood T cell repertoires in COVID-19. For the study at large: The United States, Italy and Spain supplied acute and convalescent COVID-19 samples.

Generated by immunoSEQ multiplex PCR, the TCRdb table keeps only in-frame clones and is missing some. The sample shows 150,000 to 200,000 clones, approximately 90% of them seen only once. The V end was cut by 6 bases, the J end by 7 bases, with 12 bases between. The CDR3 contains 13 residues. The chain combines TRBV12-3 or TRBV12-4 with TRBJ1-4, with D uncertain. The sequencing sample was made of peripheral blood. The sequence was obtained from a human donor in a cohort sampled during active COVID-19. In DNA form, the CDR3 reads TGTGCCAGCAGGACACAAGTTGCTGAAAAACTGTTTTTT. The encoded protein is CASRTQVAEKLFF.